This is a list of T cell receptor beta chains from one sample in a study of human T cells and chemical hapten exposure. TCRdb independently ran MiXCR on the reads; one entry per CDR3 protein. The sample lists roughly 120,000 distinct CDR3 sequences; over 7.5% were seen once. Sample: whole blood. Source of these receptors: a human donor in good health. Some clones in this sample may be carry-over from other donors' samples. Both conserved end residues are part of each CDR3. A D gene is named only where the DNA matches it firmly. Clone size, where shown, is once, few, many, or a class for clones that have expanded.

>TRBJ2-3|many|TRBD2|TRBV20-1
TGCAGTGCGAGCGGGATCACAGATACGCAGTATTTT
CSASGITDTQYF
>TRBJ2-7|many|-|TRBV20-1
TGCAGTCCCCACCAAGGGCTCTCCTACGAGCAGTACTTC
CSPHQGLSYEQYF
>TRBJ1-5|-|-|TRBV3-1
TGTGCCAGCAGCCAAGGGTTGGGTCAGCCCCAGCATTTT
CASSQGLGQPQHF
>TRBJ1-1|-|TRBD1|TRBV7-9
TGTGCCAGCAGCTCCCGGACAGGGGGGAAGAACACTGAAGCTTTCTTT
CASSSRTGGKNTEAFF
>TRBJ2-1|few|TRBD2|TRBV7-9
TGTGCCAGCAGCCGAACGATAAGCGGGAGGGCCAGTGAGCAGTTCTTC
CASSRTISGRASEQFF
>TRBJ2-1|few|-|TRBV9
TGTGCCAGCAGCGTAGGGACAGTTCCCCTTAGCTCCTACAATGAGCAGTTCTTC
CASSVGTVPLSSYNEQFF
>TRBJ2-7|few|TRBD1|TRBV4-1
TGCGCCAGCAGCCAATTATTGACGGGACAGGGGGCCCACGAGCAGTACTTC
CASSQLLTGQGAHEQYF
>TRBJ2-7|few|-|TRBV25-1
TGTGCCAGCAGGGAGGACAGATCCTACGAGCAGTACTTC
CASREDRSYEQYF
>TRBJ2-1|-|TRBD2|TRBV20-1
TGCAGTGCTAGATCGGGACTAGGCTACAATGAGCAGTTCTTC
CSARSGLGYNEQFF
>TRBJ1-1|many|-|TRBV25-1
TGTGCCACTAGCTCAAATAGGGCGGGAGAAACTGAAGCTTTCTTT
CATSSNRAGETEAFF
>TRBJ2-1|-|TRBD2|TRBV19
TGTGCCAGTGAACTAGCGGGAGGGCCCCATGAGCAGTTCTTC
CASELAGGPHEQFF
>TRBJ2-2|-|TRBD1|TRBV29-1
TGCAGCGCCCGGACAGGGGCCGGGGAGCTGTTTTTT
CSARTGAGELFF
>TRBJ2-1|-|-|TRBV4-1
TGCGCCAGCAGCCAAGATAAGTGGGGTCAATACAATGAGCAGTTCTTC
CASSQDKWGQYNEQFF
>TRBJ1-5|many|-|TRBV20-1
TGCAGTGCTATCAGGTTTAATCAGCCCCAGCATTTT
CSAIRFNQPQHF
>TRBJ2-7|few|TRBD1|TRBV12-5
TGTGCTAGTGGTTTGATACCGGGACAGGAAGAAGACGAGCAGTACTTC
CASGLIPGQEEDEQYF
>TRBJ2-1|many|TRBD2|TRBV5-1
TGCGCCAGCAGCAGGACTAGCGGGGGCTTCTCCTACAATGAGCAGTTCTTC
CASSRTSGGFSYNEQFF
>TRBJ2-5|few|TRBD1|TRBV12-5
TGTGCTAGTGGTGTGGACAGGGAAGAGACCCAGTACTTC
CASGVDREETQYF
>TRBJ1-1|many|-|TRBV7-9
TGTGCCAGCGGTGGACCCGGGGAAACTGAAGCTTTCTTT
CASGGPGETEAFF
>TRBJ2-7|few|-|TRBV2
TGTGCCAGCAGTGAAAGGCAGACGTACGAGCAGTACTTC
CASSERQTYEQYF
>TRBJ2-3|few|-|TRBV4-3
TGCGCCAGCAGCCAGCCCGGGACTACAGATACGCAGTATTTT
CASSQPGTTDTQYF
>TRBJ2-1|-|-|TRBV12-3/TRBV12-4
TGTGCCAGCAGTGGCGGGCGGAGCTCCTACAATGAGCAGTTCTTC
CASSGGRSSYNEQFF
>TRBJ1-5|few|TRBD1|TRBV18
TGTGCCAGCTCACCACTCCCGGGACAGGGGTTACGCAATCAGCCCCAGCATTTT
CASSPLPGQGLRNQPQHF